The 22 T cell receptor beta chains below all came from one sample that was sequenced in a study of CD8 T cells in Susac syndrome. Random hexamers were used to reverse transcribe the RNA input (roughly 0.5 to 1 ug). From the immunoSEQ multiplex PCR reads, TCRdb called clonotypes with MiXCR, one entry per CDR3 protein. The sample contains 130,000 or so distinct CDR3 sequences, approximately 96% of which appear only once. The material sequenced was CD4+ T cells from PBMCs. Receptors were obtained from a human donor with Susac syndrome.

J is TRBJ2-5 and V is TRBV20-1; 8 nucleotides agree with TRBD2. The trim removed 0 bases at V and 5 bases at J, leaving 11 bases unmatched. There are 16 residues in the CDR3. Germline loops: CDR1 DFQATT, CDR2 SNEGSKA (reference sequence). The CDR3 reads CSARDLTGGNVETQYF. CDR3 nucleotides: TGCAGTGCTAGAGATCTCACGGGAGGGAATGTTGAGACCCAGTACTTC.

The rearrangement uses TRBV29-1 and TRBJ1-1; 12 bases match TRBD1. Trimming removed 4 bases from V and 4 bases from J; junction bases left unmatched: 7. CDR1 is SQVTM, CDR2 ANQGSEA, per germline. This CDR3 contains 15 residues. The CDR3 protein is CSVGRDRGRSTEAFF. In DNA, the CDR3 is TGCAGCGTTGGAAGGGACAGGGGGCGAAGCACTGAAGCTTTCTTT.

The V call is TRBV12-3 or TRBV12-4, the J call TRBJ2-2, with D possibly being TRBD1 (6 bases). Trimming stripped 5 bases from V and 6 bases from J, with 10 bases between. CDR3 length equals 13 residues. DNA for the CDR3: TGTGCCAGCAGTCCTCAGGGGTCCGGGGAGCTGTTTTTT. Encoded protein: CASSPQGSGELFF.

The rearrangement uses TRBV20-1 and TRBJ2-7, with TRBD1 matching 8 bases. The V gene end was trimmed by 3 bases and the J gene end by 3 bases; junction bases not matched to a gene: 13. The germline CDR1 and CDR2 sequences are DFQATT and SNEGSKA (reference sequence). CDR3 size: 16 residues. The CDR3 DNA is TGCAGTGCTAGGGGGATAGACAGGGGTATTGGCTACGAGCAGTACTTC. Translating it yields CSARGIDRGIGYEQYF.

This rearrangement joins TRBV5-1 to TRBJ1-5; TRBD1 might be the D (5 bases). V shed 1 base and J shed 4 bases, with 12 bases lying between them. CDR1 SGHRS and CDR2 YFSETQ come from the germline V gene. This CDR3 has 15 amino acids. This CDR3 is CASSLTPEGNQPQHF. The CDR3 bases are TGCGCCAGCAGCTTGACCCCCGAGGGGAATCAGCCCCAGCATTTT.

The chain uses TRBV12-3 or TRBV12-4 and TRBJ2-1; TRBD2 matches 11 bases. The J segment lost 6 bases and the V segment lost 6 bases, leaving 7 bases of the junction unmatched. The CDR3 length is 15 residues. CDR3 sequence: CASRVAGGPFNEQFF. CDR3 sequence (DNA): TGTGCCAGCAGGGTAGCGGGAGGGCCATTCAATGAGCAGTTCTTC.

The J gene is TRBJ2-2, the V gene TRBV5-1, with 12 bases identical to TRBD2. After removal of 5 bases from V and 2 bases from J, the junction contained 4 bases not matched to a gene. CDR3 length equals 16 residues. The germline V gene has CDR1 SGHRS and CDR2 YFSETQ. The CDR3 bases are TGCGCCAGCAGAGTGACTAGCGGGGGAAACACCGGGGAGCTGTTTTTT. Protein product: CASRVTSGGNTGELFF.

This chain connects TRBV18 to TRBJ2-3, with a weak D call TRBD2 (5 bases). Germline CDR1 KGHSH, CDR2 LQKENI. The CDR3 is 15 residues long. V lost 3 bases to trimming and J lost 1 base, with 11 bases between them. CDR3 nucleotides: TGTGCCAGCTCACCTTTCCGGGATCGCACAGATACGCAGTATTTT. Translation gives CASSPFRDRTDTQYF.

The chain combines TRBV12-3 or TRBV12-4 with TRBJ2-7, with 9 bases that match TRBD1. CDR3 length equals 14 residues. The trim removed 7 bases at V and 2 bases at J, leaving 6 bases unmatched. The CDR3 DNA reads TGTGCCAGCACCCGGACAGGGGTTACCTACGAGCAGTACTTC. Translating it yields CASTRTGVTYEQYF.

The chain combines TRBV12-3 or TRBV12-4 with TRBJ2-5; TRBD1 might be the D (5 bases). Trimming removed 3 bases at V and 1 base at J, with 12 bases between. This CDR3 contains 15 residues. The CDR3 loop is CASSFFGRAQETQYF. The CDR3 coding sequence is TGTGCCAGCAGTTTCTTTGGCAGGGCCCAAGAGACCCAGTACTTC.

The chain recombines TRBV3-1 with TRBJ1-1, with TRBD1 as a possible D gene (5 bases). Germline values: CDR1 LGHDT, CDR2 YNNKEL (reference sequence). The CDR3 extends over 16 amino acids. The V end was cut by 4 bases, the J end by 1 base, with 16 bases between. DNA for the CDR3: TGTGCCAGCAGCCTCGCGGCAGGGAATAGGAACACTGAAGCTTTCTTT. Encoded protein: CASSLAAGNRNTEAFF. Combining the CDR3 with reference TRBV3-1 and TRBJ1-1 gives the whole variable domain DTAVSQTPKYLVTQMGNDKSIKCEQNLGHDTMYWYKQDSKKFLKIMFSYNNKELIINETVPNRFSPKSPDKAHLNLHINSLELGDSAVYFCASSLAAGNRNTEAFFGQGTRLTVV.

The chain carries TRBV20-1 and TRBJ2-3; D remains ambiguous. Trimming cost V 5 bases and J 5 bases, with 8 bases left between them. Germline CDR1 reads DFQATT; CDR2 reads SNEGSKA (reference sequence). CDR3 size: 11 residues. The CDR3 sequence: CSAPDGDTQYF. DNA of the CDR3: TGCAGTGCTCCCGACGGAGATACGCAGTATTTT.

CDR3 bases: TGTGCCAGCAGTTACAGGACTAAGGGCACAGATACGCAGTATTTT. This codes for CASSYRTKGTDTQYF. The V call is TRBV6-6, the J call TRBJ2-3; D perhaps matches TRBD2 (6 bases). Germline CDR1 and CDR2: MNHNY and SVGAGI (reference sequence). The CDR3 has 15 amino acids. V lost 2 bases to trimming and J lost 1 base, with 10 bases between them.

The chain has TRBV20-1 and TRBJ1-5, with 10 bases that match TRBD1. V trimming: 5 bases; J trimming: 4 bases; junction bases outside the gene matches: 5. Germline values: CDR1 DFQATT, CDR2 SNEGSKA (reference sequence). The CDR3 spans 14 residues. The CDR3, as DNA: TGCAGTGCTCGACAGGGGGCGGATAATCAGCCCCAGCATTTT. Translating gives CSARQGADNQPQHF.

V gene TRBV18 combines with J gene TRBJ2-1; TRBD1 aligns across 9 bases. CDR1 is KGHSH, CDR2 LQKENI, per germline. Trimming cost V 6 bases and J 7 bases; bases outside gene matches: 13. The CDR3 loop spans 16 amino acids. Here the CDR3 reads CASSPRGGQGSNEQFF. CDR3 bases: TGTGCCAGCTCCCCGAGGGGGGGACAGGGATCAAATGAGCAGTTCTTC.

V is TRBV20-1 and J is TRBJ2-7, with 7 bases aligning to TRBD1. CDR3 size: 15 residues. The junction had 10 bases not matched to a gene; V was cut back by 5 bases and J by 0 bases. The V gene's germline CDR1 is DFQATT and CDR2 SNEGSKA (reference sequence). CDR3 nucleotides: TGCAGTGCTCCTCCGCGACAGGGCCGCTCCTACGAGCAGTACTTC. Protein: CSAPPRQGRSYEQYF.

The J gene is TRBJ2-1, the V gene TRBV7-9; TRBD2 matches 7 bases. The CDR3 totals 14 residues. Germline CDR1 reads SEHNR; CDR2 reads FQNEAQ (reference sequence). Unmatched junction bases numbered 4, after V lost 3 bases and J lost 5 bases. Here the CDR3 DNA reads TGTGCCAGCAGCTTGACTAGCTACCACAATGAGCAGTTCTTC. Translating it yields CASSLTSYHNEQFF. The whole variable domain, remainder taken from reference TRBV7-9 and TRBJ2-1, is DTGVSQNPRHKITKRGQNVTFRCDPISEHNRLYWYRQTLGQGPEFLTYFQNEAQLEKSRLLSDRFSAERPKGSFSTLEIQRTEQGDSAMYLCASSLTSYHNEQFFGPGTRLTVL.

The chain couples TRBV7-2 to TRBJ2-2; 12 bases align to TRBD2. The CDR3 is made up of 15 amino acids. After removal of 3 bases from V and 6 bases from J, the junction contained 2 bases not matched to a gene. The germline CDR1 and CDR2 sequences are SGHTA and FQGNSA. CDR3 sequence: CASSFSSGRAGELFF. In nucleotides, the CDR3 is TGTGCCAGCAGCTTTTCTAGCGGGAGGGCCGGGGAGCTGTTTTTT.

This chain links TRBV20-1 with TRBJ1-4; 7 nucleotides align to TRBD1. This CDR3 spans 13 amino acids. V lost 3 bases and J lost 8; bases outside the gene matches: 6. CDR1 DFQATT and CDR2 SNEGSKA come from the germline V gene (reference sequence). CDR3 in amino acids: CSASVGGEEKLFF. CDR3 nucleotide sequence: TGCAGTGCTAGTGTAGGGGGCGAAGAAAAACTGTTTTTT.

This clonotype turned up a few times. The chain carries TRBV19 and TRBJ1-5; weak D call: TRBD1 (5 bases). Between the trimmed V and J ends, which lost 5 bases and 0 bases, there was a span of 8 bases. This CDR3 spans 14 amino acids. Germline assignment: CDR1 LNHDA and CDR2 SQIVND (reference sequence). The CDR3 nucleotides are TGTGCCAGTAGTCCACAGGTTAGCAATCAGCCCCAGCATTTT. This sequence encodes CASSPQVSNQPQHF.

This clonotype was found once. CDR3 sequence: CATSGGGTEAFF. The CDR3 DNA reads as TGTGCCACTTCCGGGGGAGGGACTGAAGCTTTCTTT. The chain combines TRBV3-1 with TRBJ1-1, with D possibly being TRBD1 (5 bases). Per germline, CDR1 LGHDT and CDR2 YNNKEL (reference sequence). This CDR3 has 12 amino acids. The V end was cut by 10 bases, the J end by 5 bases, with 14 bases between.

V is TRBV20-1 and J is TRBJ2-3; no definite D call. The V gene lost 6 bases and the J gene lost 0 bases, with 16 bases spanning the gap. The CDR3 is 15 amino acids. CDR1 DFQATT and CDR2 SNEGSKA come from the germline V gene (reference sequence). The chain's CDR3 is CSAPQAASSTDTQYF. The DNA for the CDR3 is TGCAGTGCCCCTCAGGCGGCTTCTAGCACAGATACGCAGTATTTT.